The 14 T cell receptor beta chains below all came from one sample that was sequenced in a study of memory B cells and T cells in multiple sclerosis. Assay used: immunoSEQ multiplex PCR; TCRdb lists only in-frame clones, some missing. This table holds over 10,000 clones, just under 85% found once. Separate sequencing covered autoproliferating (CFSE-dim) and non-proliferating (CFSE-high) T cells from stimulus-free culture. Cultures began with fewer than 5.5x10^7 CFSE-labeled PBMCs, unstimulated for about 7 days, with replicate wells pooled. These receptors' antigens are unknown. Sequencing was done on a sample of PBMCs from blood kept in culture. The receptors were gathered from a human donor with multiple sclerosis.

V gene TRBV27 combines with J gene TRBJ2-5; 9 bases are a match to TRBD1. CDR3 size: 14 residues. The V and J ends lost 6 bases and 5 bases, in that order; junction bases with no gene match: 7. CDR1 is MNHEY, CDR2 SMNVEV, per germline (reference sequence). CDR3: CASSYRGRGETQYF. In DNA form, the CDR3 reads TGTGCCAGCAGCTACAGGGGGCGTGGGGAGACCCAGTACTTC.

The table lists this clone with a count of one. This chain joins TRBV5-6 and TRBJ2-1, with 7 bases identical to TRBD2. CDR3 length equals 14 residues. V was pared by 4 bases and J by 1 base, with 2 bases of the junction left unmatched. Germline values: CDR1 SGHDT, CDR2 YYEEEE. Written as DNA, the CDR3 is TGTGCCAGCAGCAGACTAGCTTCCTACAATGAGCAGTTCTTC. Translation: CASSRLASYNEQFF.

This clone occurred once. This chain joins TRBV9 and TRBJ1-5; D call uncertain. The germline V gene encodes CDR1 SGDLS and CDR2 YYNGEE. CDR3 size: 15 residues. V shed 0 bases and J shed 2 bases, with 9 bases lying between them. As DNA, the CDR3 is TGTGCCAGCAGCGTAGACCCCCAAGGCAATCAGCCCCAGCATTTT. This codes for CASSVDPQGNQPQHF. Supplemented by reference TRBV9 and TRBJ1-5, the full variable domain reads DSGVTQTPKHLITATGQRVTLRCSPRSGDLSVYWYQQSLDQGLQFLIQYYNGEERAKGNILERFSAQQFPDLHSELNLSSLELGDSALYFCASSVDPQGNQPQHFGDGTRLSIL.

V is TRBV14 and J is TRBJ1-1, with 8 bases that match TRBD1. V was clipped by 3 bases and J by 4 bases; unmatched bases: 4. This CDR3 is 14 amino acids long. CDR1 is SGHDN, CDR2 FVKESK, per germline. DNA for the CDR3: TGTGCCAGCAGCCATCTAACAGGGGGCACTGAAGCTTTCTTT. It yields the protein CASSHLTGGTEAFF. The full variable domain, its missing parts supplied by reference TRBV14 and TRBJ1-1, is EAGVTQFPSHSVIEKGQTVTLRCDPISGHDNLYWYRRVMGKEIKFLLHFVKESKQDESGMPNNRFLAERTGGTYSTLKVQPAELEDSGVYFCASSHLTGGTEAFFGQGTRLTVV.

The chain recombines TRBV7-2 with TRBJ2-1; D might be TRBD1 (7 bases). The V end was cut by 4 bases, the J end by 5 bases, with 15 bases between. The germline CDR1 and CDR2 sequences are SGHTA and FQGNSA. This CDR3 region has 15 residues. The CDR3 here is CASSSEGAWDNEQFF. CDR3 in DNA: TGTGCCAGCAGCTCGGAGGGGGCGTGGGACAATGAGCAGTTCTTC. The full variable domain, with the rest looked up from reference TRBV7-2 and TRBJ2-1, is GAGVSQSPSNKVTEKGKDVELRCDPISGHTALYWYRQSLGQGLEFLIYFQGNSAPDKSGLPSDRFSAERTGGSVSTLTIQRTQQEDSAVYLCASSSEGAWDNEQFFGPGTRLTVL.

The chain uses TRBV14 and TRBJ2-3; 8 bases are shared with TRBD2. The CDR3 covers 15 residues. With V trimmed by 1 base and J by 2 bases, 2 bases remained unmatched. From germline, CDR1 is SGHDN and CDR2 FVKESK. The CDR3 here is CASSQAGGTTDTQYF. DNA of the CDR3: TGTGCCAGCAGCCAAGCGGGAGGGACCACAGATACGCAGTATTTT. Combining the CDR3 with reference TRBV14 and TRBJ2-3 gives the whole variable domain EAGVTQFPSHSVIEKGQTVTLRCDPISGHDNLYWYRRVMGKEIKFLLHFVKESKQDESGMPNNRFLAERTGGTYSTLKVQPAELEDSGVYFCASSQAGGTTDTQYFGPGTRLTVL.

The rearrangement uses TRBV5-1 and TRBJ2-7; 10 bases line up with TRBD2. The CDR3 consists of 13 residues. Germline V gene data show CDR1 as SGHRS and CDR2 as YFSETQ. Trimming removed 5 bases from V and 6 bases from J; junction bases left unmatched: 5. The CDR3 loop reads CASSYSSGSEQYF. The CDR3 nucleotides are TGCGCCAGCAGTTACTCTAGCGGGAGCGAGCAGTACTTC.

V is TRBV5-4 and J is TRBJ1-2, with D tentatively TRBD1 (5 bases). The CDR3 is 16 amino acids. Germline V lookup: CDR1 SGHNT, CDR2 YYREEE (reference sequence). V was shortened by 2 bases and J by 1 base, with 15 bases between the two germline ends. The CDR3 loop is CASSLLTGTHNYGYTF. The CDR3 nucleotides are TGTGCCAGCAGCTTACTCACCGGGACTCATAACTATGGCTACACCTTC.

The chain has TRBV9 and TRBJ2-3; 8 nucleotides match TRBD2. CDR3 size: 17 residues. The germline V gene has CDR1 SGDLS and CDR2 YYNGEE. Germline trimming cut 4 bases from V and 4 bases from J; bases unmatched to any gene: 14. The CDR3 here is CASSKYPPGGAADTQYF. Written as DNA, the CDR3 is TGTGCCAGCAGCAAATACCCCCCCGGGGGGGCCGCAGATACGCAGTATTTT.

The chain has TRBV30 and TRBJ1-2; TRBD1 matches at 9 bases. CDR3 length: 14 amino acids. Germline V gives CDR1 GTSNPN, CDR2 SVGIG (reference sequence). The V and J ends lost 5 bases and 4 bases, in that order; junction bases with no gene match: 8. CDR3 DNA sequence: TGTGCCTGGGAAGTAACAGGGGGCTCCTATGGCTACACCTTC. This gives the protein CAWEVTGGSYGYTF.

The chain links TRBV2 to TRBJ1-2, with TRBD1 as a possible D gene (6 bases). The CDR3 runs 14 residues. V lost 4 bases to trimming and J lost 1 base, with 10 bases between them. CDR1 is SNHLY, CDR2 FYNNEI, per germline. CDR3 coding DNA: TGTGCCAGCAGTGGGACAGCCCGTAACTATGGCTACACCTTC. Protein sequence: CASSGTARNYGYTF.

This rearrangement joins TRBV28 to TRBJ1-4; 8 positions match TRBD1. V shed 6 bases, J shed 13 bases, and the junction held 19 bases outside the gene matches. Germline CDR1 reads MDHEN; CDR2 reads SYDVKM. CDR3 length: 16 residues. The CDR3 sequence: CASSSEADRGLGGLFF. The CDR3 bases are TGTGCCAGCAGCTCCGAAGCTGACAGGGGTCTCGGGGGACTGTTTTTT.

This clone has only a few counts. The chain carries TRBV4-1 and TRBJ1-2; 7 bases map to TRBD1. CDR3 length equals 14 residues. CDR1 MGHRA and CDR2 YSYEKL come from the germline V gene. Trimming cost V 0 bases and J 4 bases; bases outside gene matches: 2. The CDR3 protein is CASSQEQGTYGYTF. As DNA, the CDR3 is TGCGCCAGCAGCCAAGAACAGGGGACCTATGGCTACACCTTC.

The chain links TRBV9 to TRBJ1-6; perhaps TRBD1 as D (5 bases). Germline assignment: CDR1 SGDLS and CDR2 YYNGEE. The germline V and J ends were trimmed by 3 bases and 11 bases, with 12 bases remaining between them. The CDR3 spans 13 residues. The CDR3 sequence is CASSEQGSPPLHF. The CDR3 DNA reads TGTGCCAGCAGCGAGCAGGGTTCACCACCCCTCCACTTT. Looking up the rest from reference TRBV9 and TRBJ1-6 gives the full variable domain: DSGVTQTPKHLITATGQRVTLRCSPRSGDLSVYWYQQSLDQGLQFLIQYYNGEERAKGNILERFSAQQFPDLHSELNLSSLELGDSALYFCASSEQGSPPLHFGNGTRLTVT.